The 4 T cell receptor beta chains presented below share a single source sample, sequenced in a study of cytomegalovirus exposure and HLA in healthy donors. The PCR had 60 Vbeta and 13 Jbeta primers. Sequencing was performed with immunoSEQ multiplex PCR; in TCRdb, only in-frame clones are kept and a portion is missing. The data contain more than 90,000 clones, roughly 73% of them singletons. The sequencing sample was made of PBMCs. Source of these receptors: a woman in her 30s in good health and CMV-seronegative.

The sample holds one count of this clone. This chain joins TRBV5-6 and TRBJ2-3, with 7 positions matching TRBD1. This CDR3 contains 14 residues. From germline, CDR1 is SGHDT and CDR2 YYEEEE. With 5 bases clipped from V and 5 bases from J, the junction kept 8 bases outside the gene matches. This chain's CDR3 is CASRNRGLGDTQYF. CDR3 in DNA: TGTGCCAGCAGGAACAGGGGTTTAGGAGATACGCAGTATTTT.

CDR3 nucleotides: TGCGCCAGCGGTATACCGGGACAGGCCTCCTACGAGCAGTACTTC. The encoded protein is CASGIPGQASYEQYF. The V and J genes are TRBV5-1 and TRBJ2-7; 8 nucleotides line up with TRBD1. This CDR3 has 15 amino acids. V shed 7 bases, J shed 0 bases, and the junction held 9 bases outside the gene matches. The V gene's germline CDR1 is SGHRS and CDR2 YFSETQ.

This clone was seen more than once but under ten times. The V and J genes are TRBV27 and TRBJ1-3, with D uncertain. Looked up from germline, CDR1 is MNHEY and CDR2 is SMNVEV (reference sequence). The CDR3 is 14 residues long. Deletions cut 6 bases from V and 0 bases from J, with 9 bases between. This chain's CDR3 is CASSSLGSGNTIYF. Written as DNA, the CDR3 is TGTGCCAGCAGCTCCCTCGGCTCTGGAAACACCATATATTTT.

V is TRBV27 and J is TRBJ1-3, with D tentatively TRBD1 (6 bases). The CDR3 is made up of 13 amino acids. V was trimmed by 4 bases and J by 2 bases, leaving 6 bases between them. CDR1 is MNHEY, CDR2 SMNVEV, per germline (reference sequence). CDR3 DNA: TGTGCCAGCAGTTACAGGGCTGGAAACACCATATATTTT. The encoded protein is CASSYRAGNTIYF.